One sample yielded the 3 T cell receptor beta chains listed below, sequenced in a study of T cells after yellow fever vaccination (dated by TCRdb to between 2019 and 2020). The library was built by means of 5' RACE. Sequenced using an Illumina HiSeq 2500. The public reads were reprocessed in TCRdb via fastp at Q25 and MiXCR, keeping in-frame beta chains. Each CDR3 protein gets just one entry, which takes the most common genes and DNA from the rows behind it. This sample comprises about 180,000 distinct CDR3 sequences, 6.2% of them detected only once. The top ten clones comprise less than 3.5% of the sample. What the treatment or condition label conveys for this sample: live attenuated yellow fever vaccine strain. Source: CD4+ T cells sorted from PBMCs, taken on the day of the first yellow fever vaccination. Every receptor here comes from a young man who received the YFV17D yellow fever vaccine.

In this sample, this clonotype turned up many times. The chain couples TRBV7-2 to TRBJ2-3; D remains unclear. Germline lookup yields CDR1 SGHTA and CDR2 FQGNSA. Trimming pared 1 base from V and 2 bases from J, leaving 13 bases between. The CDR3 is made up of 16 amino acids. CDR3 DNA: TGTGCCAGCAGCTTAGATTACGGGTCCTCCACAGATACGCAGTATTTT. Encoded protein: CASSLDYGSSTDTQYF.

The chain employs TRBV20-1 and TRBJ2-3; 11 bases map to TRBD2. This CDR3 comprises 13 residues. CDR1 and CDR2 (germline): DFQATT, SNEGSKA (reference sequence). V shed 6 bases, J shed 5 bases, and the junction held 4 bases outside the gene matches. This CDR3 is CSAPTSGVDTQYF. The CDR3 DNA sequence: TGCAGTGCACCGACTAGCGGGGTAGATACGCAGTATTTT.

This clonotype was recorded many times. This rearrangement joins TRBV9 to TRBJ2-5, with D perhaps matching TRBD2 (6 bases). CDR1 and CDR2 (germline): SGDLS, YYNGEE. V was shortened by 0 bases and J by 0 bases, with 9 bases between the two germline ends. The length of the CDR3 is 15 residues. CDR3 residues: CASSVVGGNQETQYF. CDR3 nucleotide sequence: TGTGCCAGCAGCGTAGTTGGGGGGAACCAAGAGACCCAGTACTTC.